The subject of this entry is one TCR beta chain. The antigen is unknown. Assay: immunoSEQ multiplex PCR; the TCRdb copy retains only in-frame clones and omits some. The repertoire includes about 53,000 clones, about 83% of them detected once, and approximately 2.8% sits in the top ten. Culturing for 10 days preceded CD4+ T cell isolation. Both day 3 and day 7 saw half the medium replaced with IL-2 medium. The sample is drawn from a study of vaccination effects on CD4 cells after COVID-19. The CDR3 is 12 residues long. Germline CDR1 and CDR2: KGHSH and LQKENI. Trimming removed 2 bases at V and 8 bases at J, with 9 bases between.

This TCR came from a human donor who received a COVID-19 vaccine. This sequence joins TRBV18 and TRBJ1-2; D ambiguous. Sequences were derived from CD4+ T cells from PBMCs cultured without peptide, sampled before COVID-19 vaccination. CDR3 nucleotide sequence: TGTGCCAGCTCACCAAACGAGGACGGCTACACCTTC. Amino acids: CASSPNEDGYTF.